This T cell receptor (beta chain) was profiled in a study of T cell changes during pregnancy in multiple sclerosis (dated by TCRdb to between 2019 and 2020). In terms of the full investigation: In women with multiple sclerosis, the researchers looked at how the T cell repertoire shifted as pregnancy progressed.

The CDR3 sequence holds 14 residues, the cysteine and phenylalanine included. Kept here is only the CDR3 DNA, which spans 42 bases and is read in frame from base 1. CDR1 and CDR2 are drawn from the germline V gene: SNHLY, FYNNEI. Clipping removes 3 bases from V and 7 bases from J, with 7 as the unmatched junction base count. Notes on this clone: Its antigen is unknown. Per-base qualities were not stored, and no clone one base away is much larger.

Receptors were amplified or captured by the immunoSEQ multiplex PCR assay. The clones in this table, taken by TCRdb from immuneACCESS, are in-frame only. Not every clone is retained; where verified, under half of the shortfall comes from an unresolved V gene, and the cause of the rest is unknown. This sample gives nearly 110,000 clones in total; about nine tenths of them show up just once. The ten largest clones take up 0.78% of the sample. The sequence joins TRBV2 to TRBJ1-1, with 8 central nucleotides matching TRBD1. This receptor was obtained from a female donor in good health, enrolled as a control in a pregnancy study. The sample here was peripheral blood, taken in the third trimester of pregnancy. Here the CDR3 is given as CASSEDRAANEAFF. DNA sequence: TGTGCCAGCAGTGAGGACAGGGCCGCTAATGAAGCTTTCTTT.